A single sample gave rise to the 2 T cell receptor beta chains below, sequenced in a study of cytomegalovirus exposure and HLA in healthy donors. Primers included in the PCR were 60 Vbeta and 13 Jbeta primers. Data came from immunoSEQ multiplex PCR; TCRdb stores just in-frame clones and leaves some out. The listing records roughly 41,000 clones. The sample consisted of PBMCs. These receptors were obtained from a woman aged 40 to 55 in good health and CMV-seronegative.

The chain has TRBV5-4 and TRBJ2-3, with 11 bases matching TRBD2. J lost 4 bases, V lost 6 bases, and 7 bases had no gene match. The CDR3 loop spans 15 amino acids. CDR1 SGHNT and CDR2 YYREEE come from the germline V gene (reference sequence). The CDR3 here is CASNLLAGGPDTQYF. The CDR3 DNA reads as TGTGCCAGCAACCTCTTAGCGGGAGGGCCAGATACGCAGTATTTT.

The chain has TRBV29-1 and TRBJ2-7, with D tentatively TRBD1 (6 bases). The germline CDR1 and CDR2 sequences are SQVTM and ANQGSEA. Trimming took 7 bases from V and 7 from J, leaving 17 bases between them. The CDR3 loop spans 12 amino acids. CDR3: CSGTDPMKEQYF. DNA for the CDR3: TGCAGCGGGACAGACCCTATGAAGGAGCAGTACTTC.